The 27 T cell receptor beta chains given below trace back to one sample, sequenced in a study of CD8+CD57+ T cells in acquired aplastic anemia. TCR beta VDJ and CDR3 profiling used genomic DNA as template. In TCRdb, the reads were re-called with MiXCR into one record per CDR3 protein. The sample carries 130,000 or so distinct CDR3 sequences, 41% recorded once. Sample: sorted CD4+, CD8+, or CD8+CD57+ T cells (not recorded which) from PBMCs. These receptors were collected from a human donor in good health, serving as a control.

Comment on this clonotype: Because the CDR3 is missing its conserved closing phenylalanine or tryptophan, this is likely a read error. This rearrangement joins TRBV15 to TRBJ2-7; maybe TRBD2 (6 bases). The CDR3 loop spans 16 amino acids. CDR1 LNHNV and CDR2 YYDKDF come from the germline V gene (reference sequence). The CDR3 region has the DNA TGTGCCCCCAGCAGAGATCTGGCGGGAACACTCTACGAGCAGTACCTC. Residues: CAPSRDLAGTLYEQYL.

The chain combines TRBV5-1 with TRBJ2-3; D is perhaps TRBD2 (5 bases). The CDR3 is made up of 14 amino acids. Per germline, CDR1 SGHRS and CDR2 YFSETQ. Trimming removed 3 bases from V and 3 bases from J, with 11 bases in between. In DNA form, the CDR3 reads TGCGCCAGCAGCTGGCGGGCAGGAACAGATACGCAGTATTTT. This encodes CASSWRAGTDTQYF.

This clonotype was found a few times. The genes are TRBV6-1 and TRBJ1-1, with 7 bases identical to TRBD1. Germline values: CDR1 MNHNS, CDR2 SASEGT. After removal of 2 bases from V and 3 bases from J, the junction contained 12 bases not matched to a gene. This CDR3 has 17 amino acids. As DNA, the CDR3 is TGTGCCAGCAGTGAATTTTTCGGAGGGGGCGTCGACACTGAAGCTTTCTTT. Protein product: CASSEFFGGGVDTEAFF.

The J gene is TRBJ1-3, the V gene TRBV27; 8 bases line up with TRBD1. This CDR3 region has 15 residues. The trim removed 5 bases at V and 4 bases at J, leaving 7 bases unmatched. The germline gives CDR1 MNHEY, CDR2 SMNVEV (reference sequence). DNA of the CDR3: TGTGCCAGCAGTCGCGACAGGGGATCGGGAAACACCATATATTTT. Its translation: CASSRDRGSGNTIYF.

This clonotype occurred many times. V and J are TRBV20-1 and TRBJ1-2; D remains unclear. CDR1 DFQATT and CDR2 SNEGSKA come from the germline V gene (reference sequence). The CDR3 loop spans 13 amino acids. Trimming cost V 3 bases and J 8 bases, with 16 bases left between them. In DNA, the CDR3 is TGCAGTGCTAGTCCCGGGCAACTAGGGGGCTACACCTTC. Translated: CSASPGQLGGYTF.

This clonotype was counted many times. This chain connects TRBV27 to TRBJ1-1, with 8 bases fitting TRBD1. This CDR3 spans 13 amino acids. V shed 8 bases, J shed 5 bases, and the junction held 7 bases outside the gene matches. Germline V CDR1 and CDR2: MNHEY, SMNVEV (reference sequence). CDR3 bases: TGTGCCAGCGGTCAGGGGGCGAGAACTGAAGCTTTCTTT. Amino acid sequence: CASGQGARTEAFF.

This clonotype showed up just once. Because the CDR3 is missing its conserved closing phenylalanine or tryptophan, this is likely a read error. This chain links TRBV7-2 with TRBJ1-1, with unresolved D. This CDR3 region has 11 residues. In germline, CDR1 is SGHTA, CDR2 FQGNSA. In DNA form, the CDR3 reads TGTGCCAGCAGCCCTGACACTGGAGCTTTCCTT. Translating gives CASSPDTGAFL.

The CDR3 DNA sequence: TGCGCCAGCAGCCTACGGACTAGCGGGGGGTCTGAGACCCAGTACTTC. It translates to CASSLRTSGGSETQYF. This chain links TRBV5-1 with TRBJ2-5, with 14 positions matching TRBD2. The CDR3 sequence is 16 residues long. Trimming at V came to 4 bases and at J to 5 bases, leaving 7 bases not matched to a gene. CDR1 SGHRS and CDR2 YFSETQ come from the germline V gene.

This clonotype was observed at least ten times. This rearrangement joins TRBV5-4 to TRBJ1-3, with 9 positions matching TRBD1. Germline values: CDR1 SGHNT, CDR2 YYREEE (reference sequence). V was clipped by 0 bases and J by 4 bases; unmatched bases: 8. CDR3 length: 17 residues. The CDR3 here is CASSLALTGGSGNTIYF. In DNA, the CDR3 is TGTGCCAGCAGCTTGGCGCTAACAGGGGGCTCAGGAAACACCATATATTTT.

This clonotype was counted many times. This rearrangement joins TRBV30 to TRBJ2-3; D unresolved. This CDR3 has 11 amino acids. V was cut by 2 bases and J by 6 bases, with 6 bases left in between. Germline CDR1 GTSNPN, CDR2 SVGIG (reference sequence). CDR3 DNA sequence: TGTGCCTGGAGTCCGAAGGATACGCAGTATTTT. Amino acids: CAWSPKDTQYF.

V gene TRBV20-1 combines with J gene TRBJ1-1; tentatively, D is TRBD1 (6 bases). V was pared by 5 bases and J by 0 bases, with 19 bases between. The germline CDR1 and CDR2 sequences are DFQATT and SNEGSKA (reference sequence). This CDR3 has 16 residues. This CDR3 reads CSAGEEGGSLNTEAFF. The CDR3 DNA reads TGCAGTGCTGGGGAAGAGGGGGGAAGTCTGAACACTGAAGCTTTCTTT.

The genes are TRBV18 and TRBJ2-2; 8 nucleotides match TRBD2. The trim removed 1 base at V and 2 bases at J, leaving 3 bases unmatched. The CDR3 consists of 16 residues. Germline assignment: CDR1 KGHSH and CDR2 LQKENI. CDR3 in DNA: TGTGCCAGCTCACCACGCCTAGCGGGTAACACCGGGGAGCTGTTTTTT. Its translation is CASSPRLAGNTGELFF.

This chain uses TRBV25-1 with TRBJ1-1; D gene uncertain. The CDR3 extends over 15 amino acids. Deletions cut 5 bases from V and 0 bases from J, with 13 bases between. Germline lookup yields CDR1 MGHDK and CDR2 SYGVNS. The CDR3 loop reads CASSRVIGVNTEAFF. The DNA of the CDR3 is TGTGCCAGCAGTCGCGTTATAGGCGTGAACACTGAAGCTTTCTTT.

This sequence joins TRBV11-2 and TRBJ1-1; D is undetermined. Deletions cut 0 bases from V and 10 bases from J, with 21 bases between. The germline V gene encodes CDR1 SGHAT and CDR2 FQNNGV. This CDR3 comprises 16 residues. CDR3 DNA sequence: TGTGCCAGCAGCTTAGATCGGCGAAGTGGCGCTGATGTAGCTTTCTTT. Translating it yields CASSLDRRSGADVAFF.

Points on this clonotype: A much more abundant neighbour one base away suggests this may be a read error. CDR3 bases: TGTGCCAGCTCACCGTTTGGCAATGAGCAGCTCTTC. It codes for CASSPFGNEQLF. The chain has TRBV18 and TRBJ2-1; D unclear. Per the germline V gene, CDR1 is KGHSH and CDR2 is LQKENI. The CDR3 extends over 12 amino acids. Looking up the rest from reference TRBV18 and TRBJ2-1 gives the full variable domain: NAGVMQNPRHLVRRRGQEARLRCSPMKGHSHVYWYRQLPEEGLKFMVYLQKENIIDESGMPKERFSAEFPKEGPSILRIQQVVRGDSAAYFCASSPFGNEQLFGPGTRLTVL.

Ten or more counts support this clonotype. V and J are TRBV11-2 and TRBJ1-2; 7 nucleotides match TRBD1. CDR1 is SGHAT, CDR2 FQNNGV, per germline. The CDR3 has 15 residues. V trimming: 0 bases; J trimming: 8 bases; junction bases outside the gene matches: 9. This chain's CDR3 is CASSLDQEGAWGYTF. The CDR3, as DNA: TGTGCCAGCAGCTTAGATCAGGAGGGGGCTTGGGGCTACACCTTC.

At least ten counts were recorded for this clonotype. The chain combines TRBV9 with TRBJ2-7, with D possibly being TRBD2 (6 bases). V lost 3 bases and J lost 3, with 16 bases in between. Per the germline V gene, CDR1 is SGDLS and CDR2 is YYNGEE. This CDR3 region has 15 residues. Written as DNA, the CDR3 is TGTGCCAGCAGCGCCCGGGGGTTGGGGAACTACGAGCAGTACTTC. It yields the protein CASSARGLGNYEQYF.

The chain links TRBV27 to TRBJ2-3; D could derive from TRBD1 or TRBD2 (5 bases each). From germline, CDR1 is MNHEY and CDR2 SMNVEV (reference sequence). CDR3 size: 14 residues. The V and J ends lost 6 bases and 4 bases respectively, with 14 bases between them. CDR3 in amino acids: CASSAVQGPDTQYF. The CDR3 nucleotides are TGTGCCAGCAGCGCGGTCCAGGGACCAGATACGCAGTATTTT.

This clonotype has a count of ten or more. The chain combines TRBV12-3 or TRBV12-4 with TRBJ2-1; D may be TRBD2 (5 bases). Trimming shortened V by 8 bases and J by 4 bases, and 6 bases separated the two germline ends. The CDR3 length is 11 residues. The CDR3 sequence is CASGEYNEQFF. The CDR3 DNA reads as TGTGCCAGCGGGGAGTACAATGAGCAGTTCTTC.

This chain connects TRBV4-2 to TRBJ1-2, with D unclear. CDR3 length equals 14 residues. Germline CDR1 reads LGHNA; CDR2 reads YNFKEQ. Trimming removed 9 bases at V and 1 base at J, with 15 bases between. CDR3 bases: TGTGCCAGTAGTATAGATCGGGGTAACTATGGCTACACCTTC. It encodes CASSIDRGNYGYTF.

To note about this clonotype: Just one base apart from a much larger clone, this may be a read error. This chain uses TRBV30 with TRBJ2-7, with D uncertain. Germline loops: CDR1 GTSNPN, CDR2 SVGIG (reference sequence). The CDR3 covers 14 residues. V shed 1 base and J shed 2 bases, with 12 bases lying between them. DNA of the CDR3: TGTGCCTGGAGTGATGGGCGATTACCCTACGAGCAGTACTTC. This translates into CAWSDGRLPYEQYF.

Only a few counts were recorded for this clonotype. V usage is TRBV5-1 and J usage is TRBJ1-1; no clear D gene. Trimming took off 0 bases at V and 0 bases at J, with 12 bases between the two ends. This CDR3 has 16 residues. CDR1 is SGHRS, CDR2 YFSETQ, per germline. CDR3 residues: CASSLEVRIMNTEAFF. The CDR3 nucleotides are TGCGCCAGCAGCTTGGAGGTTCGGATAATGAACACTGAAGCTTTCTTT.

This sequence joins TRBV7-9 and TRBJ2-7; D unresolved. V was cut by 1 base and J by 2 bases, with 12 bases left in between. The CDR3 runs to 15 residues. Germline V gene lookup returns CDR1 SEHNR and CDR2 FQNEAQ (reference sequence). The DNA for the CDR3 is TGTGCCAGCAGCTTAGGGCCCCACCCACCCTACGAGCAGTACTTC. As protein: CASSLGPHPPYEQYF. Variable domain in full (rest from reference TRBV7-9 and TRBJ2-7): DTGVSQNPRHKITKRGQNVTFRCDPISEHNRLYWYRQTLGQGPEFLTYFQNEAQLEKSRLLSDRFSAERPKGSFSTLEIQRTEQGDSAMYLCASSLGPHPPYEQYFGPGTRLTVT.

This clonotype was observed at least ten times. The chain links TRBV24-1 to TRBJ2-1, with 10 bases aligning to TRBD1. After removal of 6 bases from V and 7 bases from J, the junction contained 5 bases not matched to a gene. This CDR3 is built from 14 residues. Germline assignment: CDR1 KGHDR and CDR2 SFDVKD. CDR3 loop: CATSTWTGGNEQFF. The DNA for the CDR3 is TGTGCCACCAGTACCTGGACAGGGGGGAATGAGCAGTTCTTC.

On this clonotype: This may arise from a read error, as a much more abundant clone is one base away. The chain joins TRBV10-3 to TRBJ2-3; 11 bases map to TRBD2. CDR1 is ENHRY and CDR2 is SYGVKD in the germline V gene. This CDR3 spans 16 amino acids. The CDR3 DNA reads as TGTGCCAGCAGTGCACCGACTAGCGGGGCAGGGGATACGCAGTATTTT. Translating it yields CASSAPTSGAGDTQYF.

The CDR3 loop reads CASSLTDRGRGGNTIYF. CDR3 nucleotides: TGTGCCAGCAGCTTGACCGACAGGGGGCGAGGTGGAAACACCATATATTTT. V and J are TRBV5-4 and TRBJ1-3; 10 positions match TRBD1. The germline V gene encodes CDR1 SGHNT and CDR2 YYREEE (reference sequence). This CDR3 has 17 amino acids. J lost 3 bases, V lost 1 base, and 7 bases had no gene match. The full variable domain, its missing parts supplied by reference TRBV5-4 and TRBJ1-3, is ETGVTQSPTHLIKTRGQQVTLRCSSQSGHNTVSWYQQALGQGPQFIFQYYREEENGRGNFPPRFSGLQFPNYSSELNVNALELDDSALYLCASSLTDRGRGGNTIYFGEGSWLTVV.

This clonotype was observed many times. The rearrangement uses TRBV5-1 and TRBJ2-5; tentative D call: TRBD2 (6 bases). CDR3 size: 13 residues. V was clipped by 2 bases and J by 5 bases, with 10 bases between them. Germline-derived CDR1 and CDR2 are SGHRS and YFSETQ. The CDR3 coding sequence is TGCGCCAGCAGCTTCGGGGGTGGTGAGACCCAGTACTTC. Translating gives CASSFGGGETQYF.